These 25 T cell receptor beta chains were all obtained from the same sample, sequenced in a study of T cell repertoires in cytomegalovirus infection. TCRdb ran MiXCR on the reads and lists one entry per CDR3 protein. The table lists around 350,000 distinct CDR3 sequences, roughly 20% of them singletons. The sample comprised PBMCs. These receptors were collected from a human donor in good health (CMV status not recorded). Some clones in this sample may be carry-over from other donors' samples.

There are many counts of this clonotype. CDR3 in DNA: TGTGCCAGCAGCTTAACAGGCCCTAGGGGGATCTACGAGCAGTACTTC. This encodes CASSLTGPRGIYEQYF. The rearrangement links TRBV7-6 to TRBJ2-7; D may be TRBD1 (6 bases). Germline lookup yields CDR1 SGHVS and CDR2 FNYEAQ. Trimming left V 2 bases short and J 3 bases short, with 17 bases between. The length of the CDR3 is 16 residues.

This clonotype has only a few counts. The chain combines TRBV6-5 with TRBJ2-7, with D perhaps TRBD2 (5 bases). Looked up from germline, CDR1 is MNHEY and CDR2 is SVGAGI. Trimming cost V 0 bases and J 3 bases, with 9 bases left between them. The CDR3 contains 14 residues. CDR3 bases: TGTGCCAGCAGTTACTCGACCGGGGACTACGAGCAGTACTTC. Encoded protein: CASSYSTGDYEQYF.

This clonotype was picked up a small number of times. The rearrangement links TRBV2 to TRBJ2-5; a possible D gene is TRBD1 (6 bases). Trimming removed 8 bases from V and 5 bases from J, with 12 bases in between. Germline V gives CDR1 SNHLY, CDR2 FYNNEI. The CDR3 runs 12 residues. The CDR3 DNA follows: TGTGCCAGCGCACAGGGAGCGGAGACCCAGTACTTC. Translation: CASAQGAETQYF.

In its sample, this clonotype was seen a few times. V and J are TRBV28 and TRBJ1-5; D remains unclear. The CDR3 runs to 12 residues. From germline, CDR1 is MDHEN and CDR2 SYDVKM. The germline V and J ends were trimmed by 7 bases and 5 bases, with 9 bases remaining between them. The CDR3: CASTAADQPQHF. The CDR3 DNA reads TGTGCCAGCACCGCGGCCGATCAGCCCCAGCATTTT.

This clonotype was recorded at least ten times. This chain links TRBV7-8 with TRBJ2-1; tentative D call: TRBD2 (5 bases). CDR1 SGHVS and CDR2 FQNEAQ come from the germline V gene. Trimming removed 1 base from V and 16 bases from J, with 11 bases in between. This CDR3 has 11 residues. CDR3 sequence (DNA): TGTGCCAGCAGCTTAGGAGGGAGAGGCTTCTTC. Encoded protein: CASSLGGRGFF.

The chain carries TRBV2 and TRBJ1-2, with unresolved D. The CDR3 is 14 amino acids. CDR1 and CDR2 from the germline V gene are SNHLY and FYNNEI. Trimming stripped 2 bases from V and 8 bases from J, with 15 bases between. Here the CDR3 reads CASSENGRERGYTF. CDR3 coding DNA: TGTGCCAGCAGTGAAAATGGCCGAGAAAGAGGCTACACCTTC.

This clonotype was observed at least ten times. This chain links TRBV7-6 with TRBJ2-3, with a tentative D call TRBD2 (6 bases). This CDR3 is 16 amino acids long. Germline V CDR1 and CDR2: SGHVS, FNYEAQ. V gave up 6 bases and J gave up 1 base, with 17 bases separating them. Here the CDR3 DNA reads TGTGCCAGCAGTTTTTTGGTCGGGACTGGCACAGATACGCAGTATTTT. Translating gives CASSFLVGTGTDTQYF.

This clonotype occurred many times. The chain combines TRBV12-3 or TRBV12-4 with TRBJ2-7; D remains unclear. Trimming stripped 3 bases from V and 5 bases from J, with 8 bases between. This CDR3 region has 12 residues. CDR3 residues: CASSFSLDEQYF. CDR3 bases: TGTGCCAGCAGTTTCTCGCTCGACGAGCAGTACTTC.

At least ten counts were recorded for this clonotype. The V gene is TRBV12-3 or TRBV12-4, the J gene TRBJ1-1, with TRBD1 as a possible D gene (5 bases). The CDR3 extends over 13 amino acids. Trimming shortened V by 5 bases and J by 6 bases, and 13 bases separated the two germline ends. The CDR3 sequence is CASSRAGTAEAFF. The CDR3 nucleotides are TGTGCCAGCAGTCGGGCCGGGACCGCTGAAGCTTTCTTT.

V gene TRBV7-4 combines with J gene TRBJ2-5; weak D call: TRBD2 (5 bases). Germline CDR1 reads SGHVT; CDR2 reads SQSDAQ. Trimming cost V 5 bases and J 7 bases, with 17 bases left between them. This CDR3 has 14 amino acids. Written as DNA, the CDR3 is TGTGCCAGCAGCCTCCGGGCAGTTACTAGGACCCAGTACTTC. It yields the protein CASSLRAVTRTQYF.

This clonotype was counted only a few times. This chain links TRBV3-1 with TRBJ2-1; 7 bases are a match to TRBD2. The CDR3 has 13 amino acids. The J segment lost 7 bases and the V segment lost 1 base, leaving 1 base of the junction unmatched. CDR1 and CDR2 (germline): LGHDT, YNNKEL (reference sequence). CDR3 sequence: CASSQAAGNEQFF. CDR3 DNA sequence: TGTGCCAGCAGCCAAGCAGCGGGGAATGAGCAGTTCTTC.

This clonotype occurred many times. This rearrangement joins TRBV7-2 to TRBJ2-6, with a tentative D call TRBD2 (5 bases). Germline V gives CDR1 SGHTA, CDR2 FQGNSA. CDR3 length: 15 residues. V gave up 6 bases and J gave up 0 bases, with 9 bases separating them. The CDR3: CASSRGSSGANVLTF. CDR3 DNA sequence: TGTGCCAGCAGTCGAGGGAGCTCTGGGGCCAACGTCCTGACTTTC.

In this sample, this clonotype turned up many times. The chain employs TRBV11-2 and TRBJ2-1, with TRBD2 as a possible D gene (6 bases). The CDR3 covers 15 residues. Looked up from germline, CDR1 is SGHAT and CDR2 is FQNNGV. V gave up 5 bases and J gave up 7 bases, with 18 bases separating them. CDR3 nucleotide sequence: TGTGCCAGCAGCGGGTGGGTAGCGGACCAGAATGAGCAGTTCTTC. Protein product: CASSGWVADQNEQFF.

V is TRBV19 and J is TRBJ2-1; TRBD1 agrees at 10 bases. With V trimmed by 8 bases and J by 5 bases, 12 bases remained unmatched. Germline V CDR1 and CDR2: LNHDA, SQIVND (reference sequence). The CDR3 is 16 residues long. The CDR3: CASSPWPGQGDNEQFF. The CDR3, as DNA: TGTGCCAGTTCCCCATGGCCCGGACAGGGGGACAATGAGCAGTTCTTC.

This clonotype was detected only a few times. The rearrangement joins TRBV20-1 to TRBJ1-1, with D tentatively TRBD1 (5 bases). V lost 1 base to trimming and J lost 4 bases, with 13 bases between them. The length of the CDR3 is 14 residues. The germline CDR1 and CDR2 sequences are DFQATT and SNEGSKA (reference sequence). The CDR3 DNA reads TGCAGTGCTAGAGGTATTGGGACGGCCACTGAAGCTTTCTTT. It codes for CSARGIGTATEAFF.

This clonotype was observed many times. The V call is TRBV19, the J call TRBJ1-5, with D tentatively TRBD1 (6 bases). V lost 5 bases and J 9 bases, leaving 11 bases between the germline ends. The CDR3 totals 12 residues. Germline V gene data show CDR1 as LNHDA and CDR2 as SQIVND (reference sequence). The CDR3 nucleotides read TGTGCCAGTAGTGAACAGGGCCTGCCCCAGCATTTT. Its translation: CASSEQGLPQHF.

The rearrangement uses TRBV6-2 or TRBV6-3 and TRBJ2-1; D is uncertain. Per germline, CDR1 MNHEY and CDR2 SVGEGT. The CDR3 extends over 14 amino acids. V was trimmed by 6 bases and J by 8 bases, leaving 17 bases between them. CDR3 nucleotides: TGTGCCAGCAGGGGGTACTGGAGCTCGGATGAGCAGTTCTTC. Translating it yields CASRGYWSSDEQFF.

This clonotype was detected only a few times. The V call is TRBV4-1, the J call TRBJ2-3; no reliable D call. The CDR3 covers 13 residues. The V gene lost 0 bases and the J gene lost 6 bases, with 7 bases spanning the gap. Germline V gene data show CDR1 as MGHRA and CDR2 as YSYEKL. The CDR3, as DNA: TGCGCCAGCAGCCAAGACGCGCGTGATACGCAGTATTTT. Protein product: CASSQDARDTQYF.

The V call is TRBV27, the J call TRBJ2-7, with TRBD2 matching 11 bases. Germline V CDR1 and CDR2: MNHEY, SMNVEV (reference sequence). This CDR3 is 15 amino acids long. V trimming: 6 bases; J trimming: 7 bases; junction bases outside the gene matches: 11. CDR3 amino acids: CASSEVPGLAEEQYF. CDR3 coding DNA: TGTGCCAGCAGCGAAGTCCCGGGACTAGCGGAAGAGCAGTACTTC.

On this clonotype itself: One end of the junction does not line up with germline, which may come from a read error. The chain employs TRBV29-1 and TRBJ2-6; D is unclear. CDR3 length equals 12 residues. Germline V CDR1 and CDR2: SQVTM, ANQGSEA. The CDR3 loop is CVAGAGANVLTF. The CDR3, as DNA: TGTGTAGCCGGCGCTGGGGCCAACGTCCTGACTTTC. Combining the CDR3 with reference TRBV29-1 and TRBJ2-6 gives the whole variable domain SAVISQKPSRDICQRGTSLTIQCQVDSQVTMMFWYRQQPGQSLTLIATANQGSEATYESGFVIDKFPISRPNLTFSTLTVSNMSPEDSSIYLCVAGAGANVLTFGAGSRLTVL.

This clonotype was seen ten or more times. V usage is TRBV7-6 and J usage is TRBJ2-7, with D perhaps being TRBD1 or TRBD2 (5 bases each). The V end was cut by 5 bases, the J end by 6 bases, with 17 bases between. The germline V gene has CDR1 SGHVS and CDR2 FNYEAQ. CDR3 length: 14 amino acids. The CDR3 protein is CASSPGFPGTEQYF. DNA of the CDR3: TGTGCCAGCAGCCCCGGATTTCCGGGGACCGAGCAGTACTTC.

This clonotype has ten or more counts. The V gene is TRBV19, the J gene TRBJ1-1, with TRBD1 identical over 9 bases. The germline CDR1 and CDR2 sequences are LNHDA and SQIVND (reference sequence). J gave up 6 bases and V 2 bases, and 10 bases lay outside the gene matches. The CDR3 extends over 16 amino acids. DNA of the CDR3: TGTGCCAGTAGTATAACAACCCGGACAGGGGCTCCTGAAGCTTTCTTT. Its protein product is CASSITTRTGAPEAFF.

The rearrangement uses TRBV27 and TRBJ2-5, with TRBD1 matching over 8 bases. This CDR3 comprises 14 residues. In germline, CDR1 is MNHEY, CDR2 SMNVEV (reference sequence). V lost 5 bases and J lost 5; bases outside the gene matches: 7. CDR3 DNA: TGTGCCAGCAGTAAACGACAGGGGATGGAGACCCAGTACTTC. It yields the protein CASSKRQGMETQYF.

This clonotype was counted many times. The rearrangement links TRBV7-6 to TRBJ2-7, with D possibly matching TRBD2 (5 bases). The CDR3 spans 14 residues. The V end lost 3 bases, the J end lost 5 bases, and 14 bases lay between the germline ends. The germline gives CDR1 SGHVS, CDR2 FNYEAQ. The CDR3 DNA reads TGTGCCAGCAGCTTGGCGGGTTTCCAGGACGAGCAGTACTTC. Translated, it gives CASSLAGFQDEQYF.

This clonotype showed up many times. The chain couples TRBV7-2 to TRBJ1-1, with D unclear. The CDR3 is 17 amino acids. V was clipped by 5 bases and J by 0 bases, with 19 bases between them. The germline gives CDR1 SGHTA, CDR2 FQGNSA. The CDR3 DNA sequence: TGTGCCAGCAGCGTGACATCTACCCCTTCCATGAACACTGAAGCTTTCTTT. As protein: CASSVTSTPSMNTEAFF. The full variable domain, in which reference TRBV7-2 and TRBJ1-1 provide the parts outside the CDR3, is GAGVSQSPSNKVTEKGKDVELRCDPISGHTALYWYRQSLGQGLEFLIYFQGNSAPDKSGLPSDRFSAERTGGSVSTLTIQRTQQEDSAVYLCASSVTSTPSMNTEAFFGQGTRLTVV.